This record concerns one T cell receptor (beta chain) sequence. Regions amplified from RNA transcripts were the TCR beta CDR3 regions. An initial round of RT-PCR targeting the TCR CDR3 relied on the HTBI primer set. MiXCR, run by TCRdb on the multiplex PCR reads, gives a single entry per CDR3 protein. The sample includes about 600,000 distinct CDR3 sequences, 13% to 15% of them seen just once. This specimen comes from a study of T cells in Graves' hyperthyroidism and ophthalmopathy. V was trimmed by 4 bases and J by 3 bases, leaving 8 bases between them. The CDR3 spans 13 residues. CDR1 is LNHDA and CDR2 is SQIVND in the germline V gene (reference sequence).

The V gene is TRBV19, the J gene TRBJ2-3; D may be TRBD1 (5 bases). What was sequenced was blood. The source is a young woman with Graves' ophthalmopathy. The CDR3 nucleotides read TGTGCCAGTAGTACCTACAGGACAGATACGCAGTATTTT. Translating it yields CASSTYRTDTQYF.